This T cell receptor (beta chain) was found in a study of neoadjuvant anti-PD-1 for oral cavity cancer. Whole-study findings and limits: Higher pretreatment blood Treg/Th17 ratios correlated with higher pretreatment blood and lower post-treatment tumor TCRbeta clonality.

Measured with immunoSEQ multiplex PCR; TCRdb has only the in-frame clones, and not every one. The data show more than 10,000 clones, with 50% to 80% seen just once and roughly 2.2% held by the top ten. As to this clone: The antigen remains undetermined.

Germline assignment: CDR1 SNHLY and CDR2 FYNNEI. This CDR3 spans 12 amino acids. Trimming at V came to 7 bases and at J to 9 bases, leaving 7 bases not matched to a gene. The source of this sequence is a person between 35 and 79 years old with oral cavity squamous cell carcinoma. The sample consisted of PBMCs, taken before nivolumab (anti-PD-1) treatment. The chain uses TRBV2 and TRBJ2-5; 8 nucleotides agree with TRBD2. CDR3 sequence: CASTTSVEAQYF. In DNA form, the CDR3 reads TGTGCCAGCACGACTAGCGTTGAGGCCCAGTACTTC.